This T cell receptor beta chain originates from a study of identical twins. About this clonotype itself: Antigen: not known.

Regarding the study as a whole: Compared with unrelated sharing, twin-shared out-of-frame alpha sequences had more low-probability sequences.

Germline trimming cut 0 bases from V and 0 bases from J; bases unmatched to any gene: 10. This CDR3 comprises 18 residues. Per germline, CDR1 LGHNA and CDR2 YSLEER. From the 5' RACE reads, TCRdb called clonotypes with MiXCR, one entry per CDR3 protein. The profile shows under 350,000 distinct CDR3 sequences, nearly 9.5% of them singletons. The sample was also linked to a second study, of yellow fever vaccine responses in identical twins. That paper adds: Twins reportedly appeared to share part of their vaccine T cell response while keeping part individual.

Sequencing was done on a sample of CD8+ T cells sorted from blood. The sequence derives from a woman younger than 30 in good health. V is TRBV4-3 and J is TRBJ2-7; 8 positions agree with TRBD2. CDR3 bases: TGCGCCAGCAGCCAAGATCACGATAGCGGGATGAGCTCCTACGAGCAGTACTTC. The encoded protein is CASSQDHDSGMSSYEQYF.